These 9 T cell receptor beta chains share one sample of origin, sequenced in a study of identical twins. MiXCR was run by TCRdb on the 5' RACE reads, yielding one entry per CDR3 protein. The data contain a few hundred thousand distinct CDR3 sequences, around 8.8% of them seen just once; the ten biggest clones take up roughly 3%. This sample also belongs to another study, concerning yellow fever vaccine responses in identical twins.

Sequencing was performed on CD8+ T cells sorted from blood. Receptors were obtained from a woman aged 18-35 years in good health.

This chain links TRBV4-1 with TRBJ2-1, with D perhaps assigned TRBD1 or TRBD2 (7 bases each). The CDR3 has 14 residues. The germline gives CDR1 MGHRA, CDR2 YSYEKL. V lost 4 bases and J 9 bases, leaving 16 bases between the germline ends. The chain's CDR3 is CASSPQGEGGEQFF. CDR3 nucleotides: TGCGCCAGCAGCCCCCAGGGGGAGGGGGGTGAGCAGTTCTTC.

This clonotype was seen only a few times. The chain has TRBV20-1 and TRBJ2-7; a weak D match, TRBD1 (6 bases). The germline V and J ends were trimmed by 0 bases and 1 base, with 13 bases remaining between them. The CDR3 totals 15 residues. Germline V CDR1 and CDR2: DFQATT, SNEGSKA (reference sequence). The CDR3 nucleotides are TGCAGTGCTAGAGATTTAGTTACAGGGTCCTACGAGCAGTACTTC. It encodes CSARDLVTGSYEQYF.

V usage is TRBV2 and J usage is TRBJ2-3, with D uncertain. Per germline, CDR1 SNHLY and CDR2 FYNNEI. This CDR3 is 14 amino acids long. V shed 3 bases and J shed 1 base, with 8 bases lying between them. The CDR3 protein is CASSDASRTDTQYF. The CDR3 nucleotides are TGTGCCAGCAGTGATGCCAGCCGCACAGATACGCAGTATTTT.

Ten or more counts support this clonotype. The chain joins TRBV24-1 to TRBJ2-3; D call uncertain. Trimming shortened V by 10 bases and J by 6 bases, and 13 bases separated the two germline ends. Germline assignment: CDR1 KGHDR and CDR2 SFDVKD. The CDR3 is 12 amino acids. CDR3 DNA: TGTGCCACTAGTAAATGGGCGGATACGCAGTATTTT. This gives the protein CATSKWADTQYF.

V gene TRBV20-1 combines with J gene TRBJ2-3; 10 positions match TRBD2. V gave up 3 bases and J gave up 4 bases; unmatched junction bases: 13. This CDR3 has 17 amino acids. CDR1 is DFQATT and CDR2 is SNEGSKA in the germline V gene (reference sequence). The CDR3 spells CSARDLQRAGGPDTQYF. DNA for the CDR3: TGCAGTGCTAGGGACCTCCAGCGAGCGGGAGGGCCAGATACGCAGTATTTT.

In this sample, this clonotype turned up a few times. CDR3 nucleotide sequence: TGTGCCAGCAGCGCCGGGGCTACCAATCAGCCCCAGCATTTT. It is translated as CASSAGATNQPQHF. J is TRBJ1-5 and V is TRBV7-9; perhaps TRBD1 as D (5 bases). The germline V gene encodes CDR1 SEHNR and CDR2 FQNEAQ (reference sequence). The V end lost 5 bases, the J end lost 3 bases, and 11 bases lay between the germline ends. The CDR3 has 14 residues.

This clonotype was detected a few times. The chain carries TRBV29-1 and TRBJ2-5; tentatively, D is TRBD1 (6 bases). In germline, CDR1 is SQVTM, CDR2 ANQGSEA. Trimming took off 3 bases at V and 1 base at J, with 6 bases between the two ends. The CDR3 consists of 12 residues. In DNA form, the CDR3 reads TGCAGCGTTGAGGGGGCCCAAGAGACCCAGTACTTC. This translates into CSVEGAQETQYF. The variable domain in full, with the rest retrieved from reference TRBV29-1 and TRBJ2-5, is SAVISQKPSRDICQRGTSLTIQCQVDSQVTMMFWYRQQPGQSLTLIATANQGSEATYESGFVIDKFPISRPNLTFSTLTVSNMSPEDSSIYLCSVEGAQETQYFGPGTRLLVL.

The genes are TRBV12-3 or TRBV12-4 and TRBJ1-2, with 7 bases fitting TRBD1. The CDR3 runs 13 residues. J was trimmed by 4 bases and V by 6 bases; bases with no gene match: 5. In nucleotides, the CDR3 is TGTGCCAGCAGAAGGACAGGCCTCTATGGCTACACCTTC. Translation gives CASRRTGLYGYTF.

The chain carries TRBV4-3 and TRBJ2-3; TRBD2 agrees at 7 bases. There are 17 residues in the CDR3. The ends lost 0 bases at V and 1 base at J; junction bases unmatched: 7. CDR1 is LGHNA and CDR2 is YSLEER in the germline V gene. CDR3 DNA sequence: TGCGCCAGCAGCCAAGATCTGTCGGGGGGACGCACAGATACGCAGTATTTT. As protein: CASSQDLSGGRTDTQYF.